What follows describes a single T cell receptor (beta chain). Data came from immunoSEQ multiplex PCR; TCRdb stores just in-frame clones and leaves some out. This sample has around 2,000,000 clones; about 94% occur once, and the top ten carry 0.95% to 1.5%. These data originate in a study of shared clonotypes between healthy human individuals. Germline CDR1 and CDR2: LNHDA and SQIVND (reference sequence). The ends were cut back, 6 bases at V and 0 bases at J, with 15 bases in the middle. The CDR3 runs to 15 residues. Positively selected for CCR7, the CD45RO-negative cells used as naive CD8 cells excluded terminally differentiated effector memory CD45RA+ cells.

The chain uses TRBV19 and TRBJ2-7, with a weak D call TRBD1 (6 bases). The receptor comes from a man younger than 30 in good health. The specimen was naive CD8+ T cells sorted from blood. The CDR3 DNA reads as TGTGCCAGTAGCTCCGGGACATCTTTCTCCTACGAGCAGTACTTC. It specifies CASSSGTSFSYEQYF.